The 24 T cell receptor beta chains below come from one sample, sequenced in a study of siplizumab effects on memory and regulatory T cells. Here immunoSEQ multiplex PCR was the method, and the copy in TCRdb shows in-frame clones only, minus some. The sample includes tens of thousands of clones, 89% of them seen just once. Sequencing was carried out using naive CD4+ T cells sorted from blood. All receptors derive from a human donor in good health.

The chain joins TRBV11-2 to TRBJ1-1; D is possibly TRBD1 (5 bases). Trimming removed 4 bases at V and 1 base at J, with 10 bases between. CDR1 and CDR2 from the germline V gene are SGHAT and FQNNGV. There are 14 residues in the CDR3. The CDR3 region has the DNA TGTGCCAGCAGCTGGCCAGGGCGGAACACTGAAGCTTTCTTT. Amino acids: CASSWPGRNTEAFF. Full variable domain (rest looked up from reference TRBV11-2 and TRBJ1-1): EAGVAQSPRYKIIEKRQSVAFWCNPISGHATLYWYQQILGQGPKLLIQFQNNGVVDDSQLPKDRFSAERLKGVDSTLKIQPAKLEDSAVYLCASSWPGRNTEAFFGQGTRLTVV.

The CDR3 sequence is CAWSPSPWTSGSSTDTQYF. For the CDR3, the DNA is TGTGCCTGGAGCCCCTCCCCCTGGACTAGCGGCTCTAGCACAGATACGCAGTATTTT. This chain connects TRBV30 to TRBJ2-3, with TRBD2 matching 10 bases. V was clipped by 3 bases and J by 0 bases; unmatched bases: 15. This CDR3 comprises 19 residues. Looked up from germline, CDR1 is GTSNPN and CDR2 is SVGIG (reference sequence).

This clone was counted only a few times. The chain combines TRBV7-9 with TRBJ1-2; D is ambiguous. The CDR3 runs 11 residues. V was cut by 4 bases and J by 5 bases, with 5 bases left in between. The germline V gene has CDR1 SEHNR and CDR2 FQNEAQ (reference sequence). In nucleotides, the CDR3 is TGTGCCAGCAGCTCTGAATATGGCTACACCTTC. It translates to CASSSEYGYTF.

The chain is built from TRBV6-5 and TRBJ1-3; perhaps TRBD1 as D (6 bases). Germline values: CDR1 MNHEY, CDR2 SVGAGI. The CDR3 is 13 residues long. V lost 6 bases to trimming and J lost 12 bases, with 18 bases between them. CDR3 nucleotides: TGTGCCAGCAGACGAGCCAGGGGTGAAGGCATATATTTT. This codes for CASRRARGEGIYF.

The gene calls are TRBV4-1 and TRBJ1-2, with D unresolved. CDR3 length equals 15 residues. CDR1 and CDR2 from the germline V gene are MGHRA and YSYEKL. V gave up 2 bases and J gave up 8 bases, with 18 bases separating them. The CDR3 here is CASSQSEVGGRGYTF. The CDR3 DNA follows: TGCGCCAGCAGCCAATCGGAAGTAGGAGGGCGAGGCTACACCTTC.

V usage is TRBV18 and J usage is TRBJ2-7; TRBD1 matches 10 bases. The CDR3 sequence is 16 residues long. Looked up from germline, CDR1 is KGHSH and CDR2 is LQKENI. Trimming at V came to 4 bases and at J to 2 bases, leaving 8 bases not matched to a gene. The CDR3 loop is CASSQNRDRGTYEQYF. In nucleotides, the CDR3 is TGTGCCAGCTCACAAAACCGGGACAGGGGAACCTACGAGCAGTACTTC.

This clone was counted a single time. This rearrangement joins TRBV7-9 to TRBJ2-1; D not certain. CDR3 length: 8 residues. Trimming removed 5 bases at V and 15 bases at J, with 5 bases between. The germline V gene has CDR1 SEHNR and CDR2 FQNEAQ (reference sequence). CDR3 DNA sequence: TGTGCCAGCAGCCCCCCGTTCTTC. Residues: CASSPPFF.

The V gene is TRBV2, the J gene TRBJ2-7, with no clear D. This CDR3 is 13 amino acids long. Germline CDR1 SNHLY, CDR2 FYNNEI. Trimming removed 10 bases at V and 6 bases at J, with 19 bases between. The chain's CDR3 is CATKPRTASEQYF. CDR3 DNA: TGTGCCACCAAACCTCGAACAGCGTCCGAGCAGTACTTC. The entire variable domain, with the rest obtained from reference TRBV2 and TRBJ2-7, is as follows: EPEVTQTPSHQVTQMGQEVILRCVPISNHLYFYWYRQILGQKVEFLVSFYNNEISEKSEIFDDQFSVERPDGSNFTLKIRSTKLEDSAMYFCATKPRTASEQYFGPGTRLTVT.

The chain employs TRBV2 and TRBJ2-3, with 8 nucleotides matching TRBD1. Germline values: CDR1 SNHLY, CDR2 FYNNEI. The V gene end was trimmed by 4 bases and the J gene end by 1 base; junction bases not matched to a gene: 4. This CDR3 spans 15 amino acids. CDR3 nucleotide sequence: TGTGCCAGCAGTGGACCGGGACAGGGCACAGATACGCAGTATTTT. Encoded protein: CASSGPGQGTDTQYF.

The chain recombines TRBV7-8 with TRBJ2-1, with D tentatively TRBD1 (6 bases). CDR1 is SGHVS, CDR2 FQNEAQ, per germline. Trimming took 2 bases from V and 8 from J, leaving 7 bases between them. CDR3 size: 12 residues. The CDR3 loop is CASSLQGYEQFF. The CDR3 DNA sequence: TGTGCCAGCAGCTTACAGGGGTATGAGCAGTTCTTC.

This rearrangement joins TRBV27 to TRBJ2-7, with 10 bases fitting TRBD2. Germline-derived CDR1 and CDR2 are MNHEY and SMNVEV (reference sequence). V was pared by 6 bases and J by 4 bases, with 6 bases of the junction left unmatched. There are 14 residues in the CDR3. CDR3 sequence: CASRLAGGVYEQYF. For the CDR3, the DNA is TGTGCCAGCAGATTAGCGGGAGGTGTATACGAGCAGTACTTC.

The chain employs TRBV2 and TRBJ2-2; D is ambiguous. The CDR3 runs to 13 residues. Germline V lookup: CDR1 SNHLY, CDR2 FYNNEI. Trimming pared 2 bases from V and 1 base from J, leaving 2 bases between. CDR3 residues: CASSEQNTGELFF. CDR3 DNA: TGTGCCAGCAGTGAACAGAACACCGGGGAGCTGTTTTTT.

V and J are TRBV28 and TRBJ1-1; possibly TRBD1 for D (6 bases). V gave up 3 bases and J gave up 5 bases, with 10 bases separating them. The length of the CDR3 is 13 residues. Per the germline V gene, CDR1 is MDHEN and CDR2 is SYDVKM. The CDR3 loop reads CASSLQGQTEAFF. Written as DNA, the CDR3 is TGTGCCAGCAGTTTGCAGGGGCAAACTGAAGCTTTCTTT.

This chain connects TRBV5-1 to TRBJ1-1; unclear D gene. In germline, CDR1 is SGHRS, CDR2 YFSETQ. The CDR3 loop spans 14 amino acids. Trimming removed 0 bases at V and 0 bases at J, with 6 bases between. The CDR3 is CASSLGTLNTEAFF. The CDR3, as DNA: TGCGCCAGCAGCTTGGGGACGTTGAACACTGAAGCTTTCTTT.

This chain uses TRBV5-4 with TRBJ1-1, with 10 bases fitting TRBD1. With V trimmed by 7 bases and J by 4 bases, 7 bases remained unmatched. CDR1 SGHNT and CDR2 YYREEE come from the germline V gene (reference sequence). This CDR3 has 14 amino acids. The CDR3 protein is CASGRGTGVTEAFF. CDR3 DNA: TGTGCCAGCGGCCGCGGGACAGGGGTCACTGAAGCTTTCTTT.

The chain carries TRBV5-1 and TRBJ2-5; the D is unclear. The CDR3 extends over 13 amino acids. Germline V gene lookup returns CDR1 SGHRS and CDR2 YFSETQ. V dropped 4 bases and J dropped 1 base, with 8 bases sitting between them. CDR3 nucleotides: TGCGCCAGCAGCCCAGAACCCCAAGAGACCCAGTACTTC. Residues: CASSPEPQETQYF. The whole variable domain, filled in from reference TRBV5-1 and TRBJ2-5, reads KAGVTQTPRYLIKTRGQQVTLSCSPISGHRSVSWYQQTPGQGLQFLFEYFSETQRNKGNFPGRFSGRQFSNSRSEMNVSTLELGDSALYLCASSPEPQETQYFGPGTRLLVL.

The rearrangement uses TRBV18 and TRBJ1-1, with a weak D call TRBD1 (6 bases). Trimming removed 0 bases at V and 0 bases at J, with 8 bases between. CDR3 length: 15 residues. Germline V gives CDR1 KGHSH, CDR2 LQKENI. This chain's CDR3 is CASSPPGGVNTEAFF. The CDR3 nucleotides read TGTGCCAGCTCACCACCGGGGGGCGTGAACACTGAAGCTTTCTTT.

This clone was counted only a few times. V gene TRBV5-4 combines with J gene TRBJ1-6; a possible D gene is TRBD1 (5 bases). V was cut by 4 bases and J by 6 bases, with 11 bases left in between. The CDR3 consists of 14 residues. Per germline, CDR1 SGHNT and CDR2 YYREEE (reference sequence). The CDR3 DNA is TGTGCCAGCAGCCCCCCGGGGCCTAATTCACCCCTCCACTTT. Its translation: CASSPPGPNSPLHF.

The chain uses TRBV10-3 and TRBJ2-3; 8 bases map to TRBD1. Germline V gene lookup returns CDR1 ENHRY and CDR2 SYGVKD. V trimming: 11 bases; J trimming: 3 bases; junction bases outside the gene matches: 10. The CDR3 has 14 amino acids. CDR3 loop: CAVRAGGETDTQYF. As DNA, the CDR3 is TGTGCCGTCCGAGCAGGGGGCGAGACAGATACGCAGTATTTT.

The genes are TRBV18 and TRBJ1-1; D unclear. The CDR3 totals 11 residues. The germline V gene encodes CDR1 KGHSH and CDR2 LQKENI. V dropped 3 bases and J dropped 2 bases, with 1 base sitting between them. The CDR3 nucleotides read TGTGCCAGCTCACCTAACACTGAAGCTTTCTTT. This translates into CASSPNTEAFF.

The V gene is TRBV6-5, the J gene TRBJ1-3; D is undetermined. The CDR3 runs 15 residues. Trimming took 2 bases from V and 4 from J, leaving 12 bases between them. Germline lookup yields CDR1 MNHEY and CDR2 SVGAGI. The CDR3 here is CASSYDPFGGNTIYF. CDR3 coding DNA: TGTGCCAGCAGTTACGACCCCTTCGGAGGAAACACCATATATTTT.

The chain is built from TRBV5-1 and TRBJ2-1; D not resolved. CDR1 and CDR2 (germline): SGHRS, YFSETQ. There are 15 residues in the CDR3. V lost 0 bases and J lost 10, with 17 bases in between. The CDR3 loop reads CASSLGWYGAGEQFF. DNA for the CDR3: TGCGCCAGCAGCTTGGGATGGTACGGCGCCGGGGAGCAGTTCTTC.

The chain carries TRBV29-1 and TRBJ2-7, with D perhaps TRBD1 (6 bases). Trimming cost V 7 bases and J 2 bases, with 12 bases left between them. CDR1 is SQVTM and CDR2 is ANQGSEA in the germline V gene. The CDR3 totals 12 residues. This chain's CDR3 is CSAIRDTYEQYF. The CDR3 nucleotides read TGCAGCGCGATCCGGGACACCTACGAGCAGTACTTC.

The chain employs TRBV28 and TRBJ1-2; 8 nucleotides line up with TRBD1. V shed 6 bases, J shed 5 bases, and the junction held 2 bases outside the gene matches. Germline lookup yields CDR1 MDHEN and CDR2 SYDVKM. The CDR3 has 12 amino acids. The CDR3: CASSGTGYGYTF. CDR3 bases: TGTGCCAGCAGCGGGACAGGATATGGCTACACCTTC.